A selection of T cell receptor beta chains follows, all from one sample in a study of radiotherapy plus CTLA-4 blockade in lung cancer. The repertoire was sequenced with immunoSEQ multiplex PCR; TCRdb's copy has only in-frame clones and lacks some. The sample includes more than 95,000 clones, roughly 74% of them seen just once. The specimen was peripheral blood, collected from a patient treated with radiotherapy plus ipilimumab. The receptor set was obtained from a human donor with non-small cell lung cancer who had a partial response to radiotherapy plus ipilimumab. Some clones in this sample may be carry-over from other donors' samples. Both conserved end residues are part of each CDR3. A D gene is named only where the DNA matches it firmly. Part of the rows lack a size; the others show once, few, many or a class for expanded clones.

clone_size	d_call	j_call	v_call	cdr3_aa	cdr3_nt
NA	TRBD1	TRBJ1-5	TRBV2	CASSDRQGNQPQHF	TGTGCCAGCAGCGATAGACAGGGAAATCAGCCCCAGCATTTT
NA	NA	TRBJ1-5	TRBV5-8	CASSRTRDQPQHF	TGTGCCAGCAGCCGAACCCGGGATCAGCCCCAGCATTTT
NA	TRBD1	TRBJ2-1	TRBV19	CASTPRQGGYNEQFF	TGTGCCAGTACCCCGAGACAGGGGGGTTACAATGAGCAGTTCTTC
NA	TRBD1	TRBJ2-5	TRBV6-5	CASSSTGTGGETQYF	TGTGCCAGCAGTTCTACCGGGACAGGGGGAGAGACCCAGTACTTC
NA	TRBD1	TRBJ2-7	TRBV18	CASSQGQSYEQYF	TGTGCCAGCTCACAGGGACAGAGCTACGAGCAGTACTTC
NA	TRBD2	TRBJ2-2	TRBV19	CASKLAGRNTGELFF	TGTGCCAGTAAGCTAGCGGGGAGGAACACCGGGGAGCTGTTTTTT
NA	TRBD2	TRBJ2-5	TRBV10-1	CASSESGTSAYETQYF	TGCGCCAGCAGTGAGTCTGGGACTAGCGCTTACGAGACCCAGTACTTC
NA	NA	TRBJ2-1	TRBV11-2	CASSFAQYNEQFF	TGTGCCAGCAGCTTCGCCCAGTACAATGAGCAGTTCTTC
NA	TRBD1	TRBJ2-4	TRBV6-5	CASRGDRLKNIQYF	TGTGCCAGCAGAGGGGACAGACTCAAAAACATTCAGTACTTC
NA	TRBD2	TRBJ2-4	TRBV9	CASSVSGRGGLNIQYF	TGTGCCAGCAGCGTGTCTGGACGGGGGGGCTTGAACATTCAGTACTTC
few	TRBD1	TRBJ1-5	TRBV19	CASSLGTGYQPQHF	TGTGCCAGTAGTCTGGGGACAGGTTATCAGCCCCAGCATTTT
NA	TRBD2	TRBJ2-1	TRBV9	CASSVVSSGSGNEQFF	TGTGCCAGCAGCGTAGTTTCTAGCGGGAGCGGGAATGAGCAGTTCTTC
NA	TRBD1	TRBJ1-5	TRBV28	CATVPGGFGQPQHF	TGTGCAACAGTTCCAGGGGGCTTCGGTCAGCCCCAGCATTTT
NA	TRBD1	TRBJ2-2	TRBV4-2	CASSVRTGGVTGELFF	TGTGCCAGCAGCGTACGGACAGGGGGAGTGACCGGGGAGCTGTTTTTT
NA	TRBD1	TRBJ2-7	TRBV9	CASSVGQGAIYEQYF	TGTGCCAGCAGCGTAGGACAGGGTGCTATCTACGAGCAGTACTTC
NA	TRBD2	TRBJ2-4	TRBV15	CATSRGLAAFLNIQYF	TGTGCCACCAGCAGGGGACTAGCGGCATTCTTGAACATTCAGTACTTC
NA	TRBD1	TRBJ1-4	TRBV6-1	CAGQGQGTRKLFF	TGTGCCGGACAGGGGCAGGGGACCAGAAAACTGTTTTTT
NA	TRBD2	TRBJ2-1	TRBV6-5	CASRPTSGRGNEQFF	TGTGCCAGCAGACCAACTAGCGGAAGGGGCAATGAGCAGTTCTTC
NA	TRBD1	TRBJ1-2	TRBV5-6	CASSQPGQEFYYGYTF	TGTGCCAGCAGCCAGCCAGGACAGGAATTTTACTATGGCTACACCTTC
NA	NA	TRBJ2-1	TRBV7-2	CASSLLGTRNNEQFF	TGTGCCAGCAGCTTACTGGGGACAAGAAACAATGAGCAGTTCTTC